These 18 T cell receptor beta chains share one sample of origin, sequenced in a study of OX40 agonist ivuxolimab in advanced cancers. Repertoires were generated with immunoSEQ multiplex PCR, while TCRdb's copy carries only in-frame clones and drops some. This sample has tens of thousands of clones, with approximately 86% found just once. The sequenced sample was CD4+ or CD8+ T cells sorted from blood, obtained in a trial of the OX40 agonist ivuxolimab. The origin of the receptors is an adult with an advanced solid tumor such as melanoma, head and neck, liver or kidney cancer.

The sample holds a few counts of this clone. This rearrangement joins TRBV28 to TRBJ1-1, with D hard to call. Trimming took 6 bases from V and 5 from J, leaving 7 bases between them. CDR3 size: 11 residues. Looked up from germline, CDR1 is MDHEN and CDR2 is SYDVKM. In nucleotides, the CDR3 is TGTGCCAGCAGAGACTATACTGAAGCTTTCTTT. Translating gives CASRDYTEAFF. Full variable domain (missing parts from reference TRBV28 and TRBJ1-1): DVKVTQSSRYLVKRTGEKVFLECVQDMDHENMFWYRQDPGLGLRLIYFSYDVKMKEKGDIPEGYSVSREKKERFSLILESASTNQTSMYLCASRDYTEAFFGQGTRLTVV.

The genes are TRBV2 and TRBJ2-7, with TRBD2 matching 12 bases. Germline-derived CDR1 and CDR2 are SNHLY and FYNNEI. The junction had 3 bases not matched to a gene; V was cut back by 4 bases and J by 5 bases. The CDR3 is 14 residues long. DNA for the CDR3: TGTGCCAGCAGTGCACTAGCGGGGGGCCACGAGCAGTACTTC. This translates into CASSALAGGHEQYF.

The genes are TRBV4-1 and TRBJ2-1; D not certain. The V end was cut by 1 base, the J end by 0 bases, with 7 bases between. Germline values: CDR1 MGHRA, CDR2 YSYEKL. This CDR3 region has 15 residues. CDR3 DNA sequence: TGCGCCAGCAGCCAAGCCACAGACTCCTACAATGAGCAGTTCTTC. This translates into CASSQATDSYNEQFF.

The chain uses TRBV13 and TRBJ1-1, with 8 bases that match TRBD1. The CDR3 has 15 residues. V gave up 5 bases and J gave up 1 base; unmatched junction bases: 6. Germline V lookup: CDR1 PRHDT, CDR2 FYEKMQ (reference sequence). This CDR3 reads CASSLNRGGNTEAFF. CDR3 nucleotide sequence: TGTGCCAGCAGCCTGAACAGGGGGGGGAACACTGAAGCTTTCTTT.

The chain has TRBV6-5 and TRBJ2-7; no definite D call. CDR3 length equals 14 residues. Looked up from germline, CDR1 is MNHEY and CDR2 is SVGAGI. The V end lost 0 bases, the J end lost 6 bases, and 12 bases lay between the germline ends. The CDR3 sequence: CASSYSSNPSEQYF. CDR3 in DNA: TGTGCCAGCAGTTACTCGAGTAATCCCTCCGAGCAGTACTTC.

V is TRBV6-4 and J is TRBJ2-3; possibly TRBD2 for D (6 bases). V dropped 2 bases and J dropped 6 bases, with 15 bases sitting between them. The germline CDR1 and CDR2 sequences are MRHNA and SNTAGT. The CDR3 extends over 15 amino acids. The CDR3 sequence: CASSDLGGSADTQYF. CDR3 in DNA: TGTGCCAGCAGTGACCTTGGGGGGTCGGCTGATACGCAGTATTTT.

V is TRBV30 and J is TRBJ2-7; D unclear. The CDR3 runs to 13 residues. The germline V gene has CDR1 GTSNPN and CDR2 SVGIG (reference sequence). Trimming took off 2 bases at V and 1 base at J, with 9 bases between the two ends. CDR3 protein: CAWSLRESYEQYF. Written as DNA, the CDR3 is TGTGCCTGGAGTTTGAGAGAGTCCTACGAGCAGTACTTC.

This sequence joins TRBV4-1 and TRBJ1-1; D unresolved. The CDR3 covers 15 residues. Germline values: CDR1 MGHRA, CDR2 YSYEKL. Trimming took off 1 base at V and 0 bases at J, with 9 bases between the two ends. CDR3 protein: CASSQVWAVNTEAFF. The CDR3 nucleotides are TGCGCCAGCAGCCAAGTTTGGGCAGTGAACACTGAAGCTTTCTTT.

The chain joins TRBV28 to TRBJ1-2; D unclear. The CDR3 spans 13 residues. Trimming stripped 7 bases from V and 2 bases from J, with 11 bases between. Germline CDR1 reads MDHEN; CDR2 reads SYDVKM. The CDR3 loop is CASTIGRNYGYTF. For the CDR3, the DNA is TGTGCCAGCACGATAGGACGGAACTATGGCTACACCTTC.

The chain is built from TRBV9 and TRBJ1-4, with D uncertain. The CDR3 is 13 residues long. The V end was cut by 2 bases, the J end by 7 bases, with 9 bases between. Germline V gene data show CDR1 as SGDLS and CDR2 as YYNGEE. The CDR3 is CASSVVEGEKLFF. CDR3 DNA: TGTGCCAGCAGCGTCGTTGAGGGTGAAAAACTGTTTTTT.

By frequency in the sample, this clone is medium-sized. The chain couples TRBV11-1 to TRBJ1-6, with 7 bases fitting TRBD1. The CDR3 runs 14 residues. Germline CDR1 is SGHAT and CDR2 is FQDESV (reference sequence). Trimming cost V 3 bases and J 5 bases; bases outside gene matches: 1. CDR3 nucleotide sequence: TGTGCCAGCAGCTTCAGGGGGAATAATTCACCCCTCCACTTT. Translation: CASSFRGNNSPLHF.

The chain couples TRBV5-1 to TRBJ2-7; unclear D gene. Germline CDR1 reads SGHRS; CDR2 reads YFSETQ. There are 12 residues in the CDR3. Trimming cost V 0 bases and J 6 bases, with 7 bases left between them. Written as DNA, the CDR3 is TGCGCCAGCAGCTTGGGACCACGCGAGCAGTACTTC. This codes for CASSLGPREQYF.

In this sample, this clone turned up once. The CDR3 region has the DNA TGTGCCAGCAGCGGAAGCGGGAGTAGGCAGTTCTTC. It yields the protein CASSGSGSRQFF. J is TRBJ2-1 and V is TRBV5-5; TRBD2 matches 8 bases. Germline V gene sequence: CDR1 SGHKS, CDR2 YYEKEE (reference sequence). J gave up 12 bases and V 4 bases, and 6 bases lay outside the gene matches. The CDR3 sequence is 12 residues long. Together with reference TRBV5-5 and TRBJ2-1, the CDR3 gives the full variable domain: DAGVTQSPTHLIKTRGQQVTLRCSPISGHKSVSWYQQVLGQGPQFIFQYYEKEERGRGNFPDRFSARQFPNYSSELNVNALLLGDSALYLCASSGSGSRQFFGPGTRLTVL.

This rearrangement joins TRBV9 to TRBJ2-3; 14 bases map to TRBD2. The V and J ends lost 4 bases and 2 bases, in that order; junction bases with no gene match: 6. The CDR3 runs to 17 residues. CDR1 and CDR2 from the germline V gene are SGDLS and YYNGEE. The CDR3 bases are TGTGCCAGCAGCCCTCGACTAGCGGGGGGGTTCACAGATACGCAGTATTTT. Translating it yields CASSPRLAGGFTDTQYF.

This chain links TRBV27 with TRBJ2-1; 7 bases map to TRBD1. Germline values: CDR1 MNHEY, CDR2 SMNVEV (reference sequence). V was pared by 3 bases and J by 4 bases, with 12 bases of the junction left unmatched. The CDR3 runs 17 residues. The CDR3 is CASSFTQTGPLYNEQFF. The CDR3 coding sequence is TGTGCCAGCAGTTTTACCCAGACAGGGCCCCTATACAATGAGCAGTTCTTC.

This clone was found a few times. This chain connects TRBV28 to TRBJ1-5; 7 nucleotides align to TRBD1. This CDR3 comprises 16 residues. V lost 7 bases and J lost 2; bases outside the gene matches: 11. Germline V gene data show CDR1 as MDHEN and CDR2 as SYDVKM. The CDR3 sequence: CASTKNRGFGNQPQHF. Written as DNA, the CDR3 is TGTGCCAGCACAAAGAACAGGGGCTTCGGCAATCAGCCCCAGCATTTT.

The chain combines TRBV13 with TRBJ2-2, with TRBD1 matching 7 bases. The J segment lost 3 bases and the V segment lost 3 bases, leaving 1 base of the junction unmatched. CDR3 length equals 14 residues. Germline lookup yields CDR1 PRHDT and CDR2 FYEKMQ (reference sequence). The CDR3 protein is CASSFQGDTGELFF. The CDR3 DNA is TGTGCCAGCAGCTTCCAGGGGGACACCGGGGAGCTGTTTTTT. The full variable domain, in which reference TRBV13 and TRBJ2-2 provide the parts outside the CDR3, is AAGVIQSPRHLIKEKRETATLKCYPIPRHDTVYWYQQGPGQDPQFLISFYEKMQSDKGSIPDRFSAQQFSDYHSELNMSSLELGDSALYFCASSFQGDTGELFFGEGSRLTVL.

The chain carries TRBV27 and TRBJ1-1; unclear D gene. CDR1 and CDR2 from the germline V gene are MNHEY and SMNVEV (reference sequence). This CDR3 spans 14 amino acids. V lost 7 bases and J 4 bases, leaving 16 bases between the germline ends. CDR3 sequence reads: CASTPFGRGTEAFF. The CDR3 DNA is TGTGCCAGCACCCCGTTTGGGCGTGGCACTGAAGCTTTCTTT.